The 20 T cell receptor beta chains below all came from one sample that was sequenced in a study of blood T cell repertoires in COVID-19. Produced via immunoSEQ multiplex PCR; TCRdb's table is partial and in-frame only. The repertoire holds approximately 100,000 clones, with about 86% as singletons. The sample consisted of PBMCs or T cells enriched from blood (not recorded which). These receptors originate from a woman aged 50 to 60 who had recovered from COVID-19.

The rearrangement links TRBV24-1 to TRBJ2-1; possibly TRBD1 for D (5 bases). The CDR3 runs 17 residues. Deletions cut 4 bases from V and 2 bases from J, with 17 bases between. Germline V gene lookup returns CDR1 KGHDR and CDR2 SFDVKD. This CDR3 reads CATSDPSGHLAYNEQFF. The CDR3 DNA is TGTGCCACCAGTGACCCCTCAGGGCATTTGGCCTACAATGAGCAGTTCTTC.

The rearrangement joins TRBV24-1 to TRBJ2-3, with 7 bases that match TRBD1. Unmatched junction bases numbered 18, after V lost 5 bases and J lost 2 bases. The CDR3 has 19 residues. The germline V gene has CDR1 KGHDR and CDR2 SFDVKD. In nucleotides, the CDR3 is TGTGCCACCAGTGGCGGAGTAAGGACAGGCCTCCCTAACACAGATACGCAGTATTTT. Protein sequence: CATSGGVRTGLPNTDTQYF.

The rearrangement joins TRBV2 to TRBJ2-7; 9 nucleotides match TRBD2. The ends lost 6 bases at V and 7 bases at J; junction bases unmatched: 10. Germline lookup yields CDR1 SNHLY and CDR2 FYNNEI. This CDR3 has 14 residues. CDR3 region: CASSRSRGGAEQYF. CDR3 sequence (DNA): TGTGCCAGCAGCCGCTCGCGGGGGGGCGCTGAGCAGTACTTC.

The chain has TRBV5-5 and TRBJ2-1; 11 bases match TRBD2. V lost 4 bases to trimming and J lost 4 bases; unmatched junction nucleotides: 7. The germline gives CDR1 SGHKS, CDR2 YYEKEE (reference sequence). The CDR3 consists of 16 residues. The chain's CDR3 is CASSAGTSGNYNEQFF. DNA of the CDR3: TGTGCCAGCAGCGCTGGGACTAGCGGAAATTACAATGAGCAGTTCTTC.

The DNA for the CDR3 is TGCGCCAGCAGCTTGTTGTCCGGTGGGAGGGCCGGGCGGACAGATACGCAGTATTTT. Protein: CASSLLSGGRAGRTDTQYF. The chain employs TRBV5-1 and TRBJ2-3; 7 positions agree with TRBD2. The germline CDR1 and CDR2 sequences are SGHRS and YFSETQ. The CDR3 is 19 residues long. V dropped 1 base and J dropped 3; count of bases not matched to a gene: 17.

A few counts support this clone. The chain links TRBV10-3 to TRBJ1-1; D is uncertain. Germline V gene data show CDR1 as ENHRY and CDR2 as SYGVKD. V dropped 7 bases and J dropped 5 bases, with 17 bases sitting between them. The CDR3 consists of 14 residues. The CDR3: CAINGRPDVTEAFF. In DNA, the CDR3 is TGTGCCATCAACGGCAGGCCAGACGTTACTGAAGCTTTCTTT.

A few counts support this clone. This chain joins TRBV27 and TRBJ1-5; 8 bases fit TRBD1. The ends lost 5 bases at V and 1 base at J; junction bases unmatched: 4. The CDR3 is 15 residues long. Germline CDR1 reads MNHEY; CDR2 reads SMNVEV (reference sequence). Here the CDR3 DNA reads TGTGCCAGCAGTACTGACAGGGGCAGCAATCAGCCCCAGCATTTT. Translating gives CASSTDRGSNQPQHF.

The rearrangement uses TRBV24-1 and TRBJ2-3, with 7 bases fitting TRBD2. The CDR3 has 17 residues. The J segment lost 4 bases and the V segment lost 3 bases, leaving 12 bases of the junction unmatched. From germline, CDR1 is KGHDR and CDR2 SFDVKD. The CDR3 DNA follows: TGTGCCACCAGTGATCCAGGACTAGAGTTGGATGCAGATACGCAGTATTTT. This codes for CATSDPGLELDADTQYF.

This clone occurred once. The chain recombines TRBV18 with TRBJ2-1; no firm D call. The CDR3 sequence is 12 residues long. With 6 bases removed from V and 15 bases from J, the gap between germline ends came to 18 bases. Germline CDR1 reads KGHSH; CDR2 reads LQKENI. CDR3 bases: TGTGCCAGCTCTCCGGCCAGTGGCAGCGCGTTCTTC. It yields the protein CASSPASGSAFF.

The chain links TRBV29-1 to TRBJ1-1, with no clear D. The CDR3 is 11 residues long. V lost 1 base to trimming and J lost 7 bases, with 7 bases between them. Germline V gene lookup returns CDR1 SQVTM and CDR2 ANQGSEA. CDR3 in DNA: TGCAGCGTTGAAGTTACCTATGAAGCTTTCTTT. Translation: CSVEVTYEAFF.

A note on this clone: The sample holds other DNA sequences that translate to the same CDR3. This sequence joins TRBV28 and TRBJ1-1; no clear D. The CDR3 contains 12 residues. The germline V gene has CDR1 MDHEN and CDR2 SYDVKM. V was shortened by 3 bases and J by 0 bases, with 2 bases between the two germline ends. The CDR3 nucleotides are TGTGCCAGCAGTTTTATGAACACTGAAGCTTTCTTT. Translating gives CASSFMNTEAFF.

The rearrangement links TRBV7-2 to TRBJ2-1; 7 bases fit TRBD2. The V segment lost 5 bases and the J segment 7 bases; nucleotides outside the gene matches: 11. This CDR3 has 15 amino acids. Germline V CDR1 and CDR2: SGHTA, FQGNSA. This chain's CDR3 is CASSKAGWVGNEQFF. The CDR3 region has the DNA TGTGCCAGCAGCAAAGCGGGGTGGGTGGGGAATGAGCAGTTCTTC.

The chain combines TRBV6-5 with TRBJ2-3; D might be TRBD2 (6 bases). This CDR3 has 15 residues. In germline, CDR1 is MNHEY, CDR2 SVGAGI. V lost 6 bases to trimming and J lost 0 bases, with 13 bases between them. CDR3 DNA sequence: TGTGCCAGCAGGGGACTTTTCCCTAGCACAGATACGCAGTATTTT. Amino acid sequence: CASRGLFPSTDTQYF.

The CDR3 DNA is TGTGCCAGCAGCCCACGGCGGACTTCTGAATTTAGCACAGATACGCAGTATTTT. Translation gives CASSPRRTSEFSTDTQYF. The rearrangement uses TRBV6-2 or TRBV6-3 and TRBJ2-3, with D perhaps TRBD2 (5 bases). The germline CDR1 and CDR2 sequences are MNHEY and SVGEGT. This CDR3 region has 18 residues. The V end was cut by 6 bases, the J end by 0 bases, with 22 bases between.

V and J are TRBV28 and TRBJ2-7; no reliable D call. The CDR3 spans 10 residues. V lost 5 bases and J 4 bases, leaving 3 bases between the germline ends. Germline assignment: CDR1 MDHEN and CDR2 SYDVKM. The CDR3 here is CASSTYEQYF. DNA for the CDR3: TGTGCCAGCAGTACATACGAGCAGTACTTC.

Only one count was recorded for this clone. The chain links TRBV25-1 to TRBJ2-2; perhaps TRBD1 as D (6 bases). The CDR3 totals 14 residues. V lost 3 bases and J 3 bases, leaving 8 bases between the germline ends. CDR1 MGHDK and CDR2 SYGVNS come from the germline V gene. The CDR3 DNA reads TGTGCCAGCAGTGAGAACAGGGACACCGGGGAGCTGTTTTTT. Its protein product is CASSENRDTGELFF.

The chain links TRBV4-1 to TRBJ2-7; perhaps TRBD2 as D (6 bases). V lost 1 base, J lost 9 bases, and 13 bases lay in between. From germline, CDR1 is MGHRA and CDR2 YSYEKL. The CDR3 is made up of 13 amino acids. CDR3 bases: TGCGCCAGCAGCCAAGGTCCCCTGGGAGGGCAGTACTTC. Its protein is CASSQGPLGGQYF.

The rearrangement uses TRBV7-9 and TRBJ1-4; TRBD1 might be the D (6 bases). From germline, CDR1 is SEHNR and CDR2 FQNEAQ (reference sequence). The length of the CDR3 is 19 residues. The V end lost 4 bases, the J end lost 0 bases, and 21 bases lay between the germline ends. DNA for the CDR3: TGTGCCAGCAGCTACGGACAGTTCACGGGCCCCGCAACTAATGAAAAACTGTTTTTT. Translation: CASSYGQFTGPATNEKLFF. The full variable domain, its missing parts supplied by reference TRBV7-9 and TRBJ1-4, is DTGVSQNPRHKITKRGQNVTFRCDPISEHNRLYWYRQTLGQGPEFLTYFQNEAQLEKSRLLSDRFSAERPKGSFSTLEIQRTEQGDSAMYLCASSYGQFTGPATNEKLFFGSGTQLSVL.

This chain's CDR3 is CASRPGTVMNTEAFF. The CDR3, as DNA: TGCGCCAGCAGACCCGGGACAGTCATGAACACTGAAGCTTTCTTT. This chain uses TRBV5-1 with TRBJ1-1, with 7 bases identical to TRBD1. V lost 5 bases and J lost 0; bases outside the gene matches: 7. This CDR3 has 15 residues. From germline, CDR1 is SGHRS and CDR2 YFSETQ.

DNA of the CDR3: TGTGCCAGCAGCTTATCCCGTGTCCCGAGCACTGAAGCTTTCTTT. As protein: CASSLSRVPSTEAFF. This chain uses TRBV7-3 with TRBJ1-1; D uncertain. Germline V gene lookup returns CDR1 SGHTA and CDR2 FQGTGA. This CDR3 comprises 15 residues. Trimming removed 2 bases at V and 4 bases at J, with 14 bases between.